This T cell receptor beta chain was observed in a study of T cells in Graves' hyperthyroidism and ophthalmopathy (dated by TCRdb to about 2019). Study-wide context: Peripheral blood samples were taken at the time of initial diagnosis, prior to any treatment. An independent validation cohort of 18 to 20 hyperthyroidism patients and approximately 15 patients who later progressed to ophthalmopathy tested prospective prediction of ophthalmopathy. Thyroid tissue and blood T-cell repertoires from more than five Graves' hyperthyroidism patients were also compared in the study. To identify distinguishing TCR V-J signatures, a discovery cohort of 95 to 100 patients was used, comprising 40 to 45 with Graves' ophthalmopathy and 55 to 65 with stable Graves' hyperthyroidism. According to the paper, TCR Vbeta CDR3 sequencing was carried out on some 130 peripheral blood samples, which came from over 40 ophthalmopathy, 80 or so hyperthyroidism and around 17 progressor patients. After blood sampling, hyperthyroidism patients were treated with methimazole at a starting dose of 30 mg daily, and ophthalmopathy patients were treated with high-dose intravenous methylprednisolone. The approximately 90 discovery patients were divided at random into training and test sets in a 7:3 ratio. Overall study results and their limits: Most expanded thyroid clonotypes (frequency above 0.001) were also detected in blood, a finding suggesting that blood repertoires may reflect thyroid immune responses. In validation, the model predicted progression to ophthalmopathy with approximately 70% sensitivity and about 73% specificity, a median of around six months before onset. A 13 V-J signature model separated ophthalmopathy from stable hyperthyroidism, with approximately 87% sensitivity and 81% to 83% specificity in cross-validation and 80%/75% in testing. No statistical method was used to fix the sample size in advance, and group allocation was not hidden from the investigators.

V loses 6 bases, J loses 8 bases, and the germline ends lie 8 bases apart. The CDR3 covers 11 residues, taking in both the cysteine and the phenylalanine. Here the CDR3 DNA is all that survives: 33 bases in frame from base 1. The germline V gene (reference sequence) provides CDR1 LNHDA and CDR2 SQIVND. TCR beta CDR3 regions were amplified from RNA transcripts. The TCR CDR3 was subjected to a first round of RT-PCR using the HTBI primer set and the Qiagen OneStep RT-PCR kit. Libraries were constructed in a second round of multiplex PCR, after which size selection and purification were carried out. Sequencing of the libraries was done on an Illumina HiSeq2000 using paired-end 100 bp reads. In the source study's methods: SOAPnuke was used to process the raw data, with reads discarded if the reads contained adapters or uncalled bases, had a mean Phred below 15, or lacked an exact constant-primer or identifier match. High-quality paired reads were merged using COPE v1.2.5, and each unique nucleotide sequence was defined as a clonotype. MiTCR v1.1 was used to align clonotypes to the IMGT TRBV, TRBD and TRBJ reference segments. The analysis was restricted to V-J combinations with a frequency above 0.0001, which together covered roughly 99% of the repertoires. The TCS score was defined as F50 (clonal expansion) divided by E x V (chaos), with BLOSUM62-based TCRdist calculated between CDR3 peptides within each V-J. Welch's t-statistics and random forest reduced fewer than 550 V-J features to fewer than 15, which were used in a naive Bayes classifier (R e1071). Using fastp trimming at Q25 and MiXCR clonotype assembly, TCRdb reanalyzed the public sequencing data and kept in-frame beta chains. Each CDR3 protein gets just one entry, which takes the most common genes and DNA from the rows behind it. The V and J calls were not made by the authors but by TCRdb's processing. Recorded for this sample are about 350,000 distinct CDR3 sequences; 11% to 15% of them occurred a single time. Just under 25% of the sample goes to the ten largest clones.

Stable Graves' hyperthyroidism was defined as the absence of progression to ophthalmopathy over 18 months of follow-up. Hyperthyroidism patients were newly diagnosed, had a disease duration of under 2 months, and were aged 18 to 65 years. Patients with uncontrolled infections, other autoimmune diseases, pregnancy or lactation were excluded. Diagnoses were established on the basis of clinical symptoms, serum thyroxine and TRAb, thyroid ultrasound, and orbital computed tomography. PBMCs were separated from approximately 10 ml of fresh peripheral blood using Ficoll-Paque density gradient centrifugation. Total RNA was extracted using Trizol reagent, and RNA quality was assessed on an Agilent 2100 Bioanalyzer. Worth noting for this clonotype: Its antigen specificity is not known. Base-call qualities are not available, and no considerably larger clone is one nucleotide away.

The rearrangement combines TRBV19 with TRBJ2-1, with the D gene call left open. The sequence was collected from a woman aged 25-40 years with Graves' hyperthyroidism. The sample consisted of blood. The CDR3 corresponds to CASRLDYEQFF. The nucleotide sequence is TGTGCCAGTAGGCTCGACTATGAGCAGTTCTTC.